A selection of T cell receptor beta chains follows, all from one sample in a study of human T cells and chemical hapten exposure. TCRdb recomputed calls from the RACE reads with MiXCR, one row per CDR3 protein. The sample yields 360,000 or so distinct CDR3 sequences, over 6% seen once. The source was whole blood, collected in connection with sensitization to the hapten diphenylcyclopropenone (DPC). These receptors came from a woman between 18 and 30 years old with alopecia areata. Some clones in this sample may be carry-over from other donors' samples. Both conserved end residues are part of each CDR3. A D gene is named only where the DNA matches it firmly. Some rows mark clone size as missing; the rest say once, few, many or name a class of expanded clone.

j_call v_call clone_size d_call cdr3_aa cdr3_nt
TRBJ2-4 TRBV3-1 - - CASSQYMGIGKNIQYF TGTGCCAGCAGCCAATATATGGGGATTGGCAAAAACATTCAGTACTTC
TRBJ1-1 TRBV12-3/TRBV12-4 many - CASSFHKGFRANTEAFF TGTGCCAGCAGTTTTCACAAGGGCTTCCGAGCGAACACTGAAGCTTTCTTT
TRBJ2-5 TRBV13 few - CASSQSGETQYF TGTGCCAGCAGCCAGTCTGGGGAGACCCAGTACTTC
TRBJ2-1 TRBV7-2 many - CASSLDGGIEFF TGTGCCAGCAGCTTAGATGGGGGGATTGAATTCTTC
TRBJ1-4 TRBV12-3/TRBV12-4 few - CASSFISGGEKLFF TGTGCCAGCAGTTTTATTAGTGGGGGTGAAAAACTGTTTTTT
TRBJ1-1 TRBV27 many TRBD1 CASSLHRGLNTEAFF TGTGCCAGCAGTTTACACAGGGGGCTCAACACTGAAGCTTTCTTT
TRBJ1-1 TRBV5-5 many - CASSLGGRHTEAFF TGTGCCAGCAGCTTGGGGGGCCGGCACACTGAAGCTTTCTTT
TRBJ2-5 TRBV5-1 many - CASSFWGSRQETQYF TGCGCCAGCAGCTTCTGGGGTAGTCGACAAGAGACCCAGTACTTC
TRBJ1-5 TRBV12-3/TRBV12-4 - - CASTLDRNYQPQHF TGTGCCAGCACCCTCGACAGAAACTATCAGCCCCAGCATTTT
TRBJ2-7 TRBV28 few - CASSFYFTGSYEQYF TGTGCCAGCAGTTTTTACTTTACAGGGTCCTACGAGCAGTACTTC
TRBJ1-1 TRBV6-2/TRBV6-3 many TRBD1 CASSYNNRGYTEAFF TGTGCCAGCAGTTACAACAACAGGGGGTACACTGAAGCTTTCTTT
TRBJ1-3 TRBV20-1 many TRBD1 CSARSRDGTASGNTIYF TGCAGTGCTAGATCCAGGGACGGGACAGCCTCTGGAAACACCATATATTTT
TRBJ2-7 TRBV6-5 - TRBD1 CASSTRDRAYEQYF TGTGCCAGCAGCACCCGCGACAGGGCCTACGAGCAGTACTTC
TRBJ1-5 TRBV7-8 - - CASSPSSSNQPQHF TGTGCCAGCAGCCCGAGTTCTAGCAATCAGCCCCAGCATTTT
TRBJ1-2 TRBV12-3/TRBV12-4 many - CASTLLDSYGYTF TGTGCCAGCACCCTATTGGACAGCTATGGCTACACCTTC
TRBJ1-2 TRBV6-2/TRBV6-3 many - CASSSGTPVSYTF TGTGCCAGCAGCTCCGGGACGCCCGTGAGCTACACCTTC
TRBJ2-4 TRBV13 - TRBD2 CASSSFIAGGNIQYF TGTGCCAGCAGCTCCTTCATAGCGGGGGGAAACATTCAGTACTTC